The 30 T cell receptor beta chains listed next were all sequenced from one sample in a study of T cells after yellow fever vaccination. TCRdb reprocessed the 5' RACE reads with MiXCR, giving one entry per CDR3 protein. The sample shows around 320,000 distinct CDR3 sequences, around a tenth of them seen only once. The specimen comprised CD4+ T cells sorted from PBMCs, sampled 45 days after the yellow fever booster vaccination. The receptors originated from a man aged 18-30 years who received the YFV17D yellow fever vaccine.

Written as DNA, the CDR3 is TGTGCCAGCAGCGTAGAAGGACTAGCGGGGACTGGCACAGATACGCAGTATTTT. Translation: CASSVEGLAGTGTDTQYF. This chain uses TRBV9 with TRBJ2-3; 12 positions agree with TRBD2. Losses at the gene ends were 0 bases for V and 1 base for J; bases not matched to a gene: 6. The CDR3 loop spans 18 amino acids. Germline V CDR1 and CDR2: SGDLS, YYNGEE.

This clonotype was observed a few times. V usage is TRBV11-2 and J usage is TRBJ2-3; 13 nucleotides agree with TRBD2. The V gene end was trimmed by 6 bases and the J gene end by 4 bases; junction bases not matched to a gene: 4. This CDR3 region has 15 residues. Germline assignment: CDR1 SGHAT and CDR2 FQNNGV. The CDR3 sequence: CASRKLAGGPDTQYF. The DNA for the CDR3 is TGTGCCAGCAGAAAACTAGCGGGGGGGCCAGATACGCAGTATTTT.

The chain recombines TRBV5-1 with TRBJ1-2; 8 bases agree with TRBD1. CDR1 is SGHRS, CDR2 YFSETQ, per germline. Unmatched junction bases numbered 0, after V lost 3 bases and J lost 2 bases. The CDR3 runs to 13 residues. The CDR3: CASSSGGNYGYTF. The DNA for the CDR3 is TGCGCCAGCAGCTCAGGGGGCAACTATGGCTACACCTTC.

This sequence joins TRBV30 and TRBJ2-4; 11 positions agree with TRBD2. The germline V gene encodes CDR1 GTSNPN and CDR2 SVGIG (reference sequence). This CDR3 is 14 amino acids long. The CDR3 loop reads CALSIAGGRTIQYF. Written as DNA, the CDR3 is TGTGCGCTTTCGATAGCGGGGGGGCGAACCATTCAGTACTTC.

This clonotype was counted a few times. The chain carries TRBV6-6 and TRBJ1-2; 8 bases are a match to TRBD1. The J segment lost 10 bases and the V segment lost 4 bases, leaving 8 bases of the junction unmatched. The CDR3 covers 13 residues. Germline CDR1 and CDR2: MNHNY and SVGAGI (reference sequence). The CDR3 nucleotides are TGTGCCAGCAGTTGGGGGGCAGGGGGCGCCTACACCTTC. Amino acid sequence: CASSWGAGGAYTF.

V is TRBV10-3 and J is TRBJ2-2, with TRBD2 matching over 16 bases. The CDR3 is 14 residues long. Losses at the gene ends were 9 bases for V and 5 bases for J; bases not matched to a gene: 0. From germline, CDR1 is ENHRY and CDR2 SYGVKD. CDR3 DNA: TGTGCCATGGGACTAGCGGGGGGGACCGGGGAGCTGTTTTTT. Protein: CAMGLAGGTGELFF.

The chain employs TRBV25-1 and TRBJ2-5, with D possibly matching TRBD1 (6 bases). The CDR3 is made up of 15 amino acids. V was cut by 3 bases and J by 1 base, with 12 bases left in between. Germline V gene sequence: CDR1 MGHDK, CDR2 SYGVNS. The CDR3 DNA is TGTGCCAGCAGTGAGCTCGGGACACCCCAAGAGACCCAGTACTTC. Protein: CASSELGTPQETQYF.

V usage is TRBV6-1 and J usage is TRBJ2-2, with 8 bases identical to TRBD1. Germline assignment: CDR1 MNHNS and CDR2 SASEGT. V was pared by 4 bases and J by 7 bases, with 2 bases of the junction left unmatched. The CDR3 has 13 residues. The CDR3 region has the DNA TGTGCCAGCAGTGCGACAGGGGACGGGGAGCTGTTTTTT. Encoded protein: CASSATGDGELFF.

This clonotype showed up just a few times. The chain couples TRBV21-1 to TRBJ1-5; the DNA was not compared with TRBD1, the D call given in the table. TRBV21-1 is described as a pseudogene. The CDR3 loop spans 19 amino acids. The CDR3 loop reads CASSPGARQGYDGNQPQHF. Here the CDR3 DNA reads TGTGCCAGCAGCCCAGGGGCCAGACAGGGCTACGACGGCAATCAGCCCCAGCATTTT.

The chain couples TRBV9 to TRBJ2-3; D is undetermined. This CDR3 has 13 residues. V lost 3 bases and J lost 4, with 9 bases in between. Germline V CDR1 and CDR2: SGDLS, YYNGEE. The CDR3 spells CASSERTADTQYF. Here the CDR3 DNA reads TGTGCCAGCAGCGAGAGAACCGCAGATACGCAGTATTTT. Full variable domain (rest looked up from reference TRBV9 and TRBJ2-3): DSGVTQTPKHLITATGQRVTLRCSPRSGDLSVYWYQQSLDQGLQFLIQYYNGEERAKGNILERFSAQQFPDLHSELNLSSLELGDSALYFCASSERTADTQYFGPGTRLTVL.

This clonotype was observed a few times. The rearrangement joins TRBV5-1 to TRBJ2-2; no clear D gene. Germline lookup yields CDR1 SGHRS and CDR2 YFSETQ. Trimming took 9 bases from V and 3 from J, leaving 15 bases between them. This CDR3 has 14 amino acids. CDR3 in DNA: TGCGCCACACGCCCGTTGGGATACACCGGGGAGCTGTTTTTT. Amino acids: CATRPLGYTGELFF.

At least ten counts were recorded for this clonotype. The chain couples TRBV25-1 to TRBJ2-3; 12 positions agree with TRBD2. The ends lost 5 bases at V and 9 bases at J; junction bases unmatched: 6. This CDR3 region has 14 residues. Germline-derived CDR1 and CDR2 are MGHDK and SYGVNS. In DNA form, the CDR3 reads TGTGCCAGCAGTCCGGGACTAGCGGGTGCGACGCAGTATTTT. The encoded protein is CASSPGLAGATQYF.

This clonotype was found a few times. The chain combines TRBV3-1 with TRBJ1-1; 12 nucleotides align to TRBD1. CDR3 length equals 15 residues. Germline-derived CDR1 and CDR2 are LGHDT and YNNKEL (reference sequence). V shed 4 bases and J 7 bases; nucleotides not matched to a gene: 7. CDR3 nucleotides: TGTGCCAGCAGCCTCCGGGACAGGGGGCCGGGTGAAGCTTTCTTT. Residues: CASSLRDRGPGEAFF.

The rearrangement links TRBV6-5 to TRBJ1-6; 7 nucleotides match TRBD1. This CDR3 is built from 15 residues. V lost 7 bases to trimming and J lost 10 bases; unmatched junction nucleotides: 13. CDR1 MNHEY and CDR2 SVGAGI come from the germline V gene. This CDR3 reads CASTKRTTGNSPLHF. Written as DNA, the CDR3 is TGTGCCAGCACCAAGAGAACGACAGGGAACTCACCCCTCCACTTT.

The chain recombines TRBV7-2 with TRBJ2-5; 8 nucleotides agree with TRBD2. CDR3 length equals 15 residues. With 1 base clipped from V and 5 bases from J, the junction kept 6 bases outside the gene matches. Per germline, CDR1 SGHTA and CDR2 FQGNSA. Here the CDR3 DNA reads TGTGCCAGCAGCTTAGTACGGGGGGGCTCGGAGACCCAGTACTTC. Translating it yields CASSLVRGGSETQYF.

The chain joins TRBV2 to TRBJ2-3, with 9 bases lining up with TRBD2. The CDR3 length is 15 residues. The germline gives CDR1 SNHLY, CDR2 FYNNEI. V lost 8 bases, J lost 7 bases, and 13 bases stayed unmatched. CDR3 region: CASPGASGVGYTQYF. The CDR3 DNA sequence: TGTGCCAGCCCGGGGGCTAGCGGGGTAGGCTATACGCAGTATTTT. The full variable domain, with the rest looked up from reference TRBV2 and TRBJ2-3, is EPEVTQTPSHQVTQMGQEVILRCVPISNHLYFYWYRQILGQKVEFLVSFYNNEISEKSEIFDDQFSVERPDGSNFTLKIRSTKLEDSAMYFCASPGASGVGYTQYFGPGTRLTVL.

This clonotype turned up a few times. The genes are TRBV5-6 and TRBJ1-3; D perhaps matches TRBD1 (6 bases). The CDR3 runs 14 residues. CDR1 and CDR2 (germline): SGHDT, YYEEEE. V was clipped by 1 base and J by 2 bases, with 7 bases between them. This chain's CDR3 is CASSLSGAGNTIYF. The CDR3 DNA follows: TGTGCCAGCAGCTTGTCAGGGGCTGGAAACACCATATATTTT.

The J gene is TRBJ1-3, the V gene TRBV18; 9 positions match TRBD1. The length of the CDR3 is 15 residues. With 3 bases clipped from V and 2 bases from J, the junction kept 2 bases outside the gene matches. From germline, CDR1 is KGHSH and CDR2 LQKENI. The DNA for the CDR3 is TGTGCCAGCTCACCGGGACAGGGCCCTGGAAACACCATATATTTT. Protein sequence: CASSPGQGPGNTIYF.

This rearrangement joins TRBV20-1 to TRBJ1-1; 7 nucleotides match TRBD1. CDR3 size: 15 residues. Unmatched junction bases numbered 8, after V lost 0 bases and J lost 4 bases. Germline V gives CDR1 DFQATT, CDR2 SNEGSKA (reference sequence). The CDR3 here is CSARDRNRGGTEAFF. The CDR3 coding sequence is TGCAGTGCTAGAGATCGAAACAGGGGAGGCACTGAAGCTTTCTTT.

This clonotype was observed a few times. The V call is TRBV7-2, the J call TRBJ2-7; 10 bases are shared with TRBD1. J lost 3 bases, V lost 4 bases, and 3 bases had no gene match. The CDR3 loop spans 14 amino acids. CDR1 is SGHTA and CDR2 is FQGNSA in the germline V gene. The CDR3 spells CASSSRDRGYEQYF. The CDR3 region has the DNA TGTGCCAGCAGCTCCCGGGACAGGGGCTACGAGCAGTACTTC.

Comment on this clonotype: Mismatch with germline at one junction end may stem from a read error. The rearrangement links TRBV9 to TRBJ2-3, with TRBD2 identical over 11 bases. CDR3 size: 15 residues. CDR1 is SGDLS and CDR2 is YYNGEE in the germline V gene. The CDR3 loop is CASTVAGGLADTQYF. In DNA form, the CDR3 reads TGTGCCAGCACCGTAGCGGGGGGGCTCGCAGATACGCAGTATTTT.

The chain uses TRBV6-6 and TRBJ1-2; D ambiguous. CDR3 length: 12 residues. V gave up 9 bases and J gave up 8 bases, with 16 bases separating them. Germline CDR1 reads MNHNY; CDR2 reads SVGAGI (reference sequence). The CDR3 DNA is TGTGCCAGTTCTCGGGCCCTCCGGGGCTACACCTTC. Translated, it gives CASSRALRGYTF.

This clonotype was detected a few times. The rearrangement links TRBV5-1 to TRBJ1-2; 7 bases fit TRBD1. V was clipped by 4 bases and J by 7 bases; unmatched bases: 16. The germline CDR1 and CDR2 sequences are SGHRS and YFSETQ. This CDR3 region has 16 residues. The CDR3 DNA sequence: TGCGCCAGCAGCCCAATAACAGGGGAAGTCACAGGTGGCTACACCTTC. Amino acid sequence: CASSPITGEVTGGYTF.

The chain couples TRBV7-9 to TRBJ1-2; TRBD1 might be the D (5 bases). CDR3 size: 16 residues. V gave up 4 bases and J gave up 5 bases, with 20 bases separating them. Germline values: CDR1 SEHNR, CDR2 FQNEAQ (reference sequence). DNA for the CDR3: TGTGCCAGCAGCTCCGGGGGTAGCCTCCGGGGTTATGGCTACACCTTC. As protein: CASSSGGSLRGYGYTF.

This clonotype was seen only a few times. The gene calls are TRBV20-1 and TRBJ2-7; 9 bases agree with TRBD1. J gave up 4 bases and V 4 bases, and 8 bases lay outside the gene matches. The CDR3 consists of 14 residues. Looked up from germline, CDR1 is DFQATT and CDR2 is SNEGSKA (reference sequence). The CDR3 is CSATSGTGIYEQYF. The CDR3 DNA sequence: TGCAGTGCTACTTCCGGGACAGGGATATACGAGCAGTACTTC.

This sequence joins TRBV10-3 and TRBJ2-7; D uncertain. V gave up 0 bases and J gave up 6 bases, with 6 bases separating them. Germline CDR1 is ENHRY and CDR2 is SYGVKD. The CDR3 has 12 amino acids. The CDR3 bases are TGTGCCATCAGTGAGTCCTCGGGCGAGCAGTACGTC. It is translated as CAISESSGEQYV.

This clonotype was detected only a few times. The rearrangement uses TRBV3-1 and TRBJ1-2; D is possibly TRBD1 (5 bases). The germline V and J ends were trimmed by 1 base and 5 bases, with 14 bases remaining between them. CDR3 size: 15 residues. Germline CDR1 LGHDT, CDR2 YNNKEL (reference sequence). The CDR3 nucleotides read TGTGCCAGCAGCCAAGGCCGGGGGGTGGAGTATGGCTACACCTTC. This sequence encodes CASSQGRGVEYGYTF.

This clonotype has a handful of counts. The V gene is TRBV28, the J gene TRBJ1-5; TRBD1 aligns across 9 bases. This CDR3 has 14 amino acids. Germline assignment: CDR1 MDHEN and CDR2 SYDVKM. Germline trimming cut 6 bases from V and 7 bases from J; bases unmatched to any gene: 7. CDR3 amino acids: CASRTGQGGQPQHF. The CDR3 DNA reads TGTGCCAGCAGGACGGGACAGGGTGGGCAGCCCCAGCATTTT.

The J gene is TRBJ1-5, the V gene TRBV20-1; no firm D call. The germline CDR1 and CDR2 sequences are DFQATT and SNEGSKA (reference sequence). Trimming stripped 2 bases from V and 1 base from J, with 18 bases between. This CDR3 is 17 amino acids long. This CDR3 is CSARSGGVMGSNQPQHF. The CDR3 DNA reads as TGCAGTGCTAGATCCGGAGGCGTGATGGGGAGCAATCAGCCCCAGCATTTT.

This clonotype was found many times. The genes are TRBV18 and TRBJ2-1; 9 nucleotides line up with TRBD2. V trimming: 3 bases; J trimming: 8 bases; junction bases outside the gene matches: 5. The CDR3 is 14 residues long. Germline V gene sequence: CDR1 KGHSH, CDR2 LQKENI. This CDR3 reads CASSPGLAGDEQFF. The CDR3 DNA reads TGTGCCAGCTCACCGGGACTAGCTGGGGATGAGCAGTTCTTC.